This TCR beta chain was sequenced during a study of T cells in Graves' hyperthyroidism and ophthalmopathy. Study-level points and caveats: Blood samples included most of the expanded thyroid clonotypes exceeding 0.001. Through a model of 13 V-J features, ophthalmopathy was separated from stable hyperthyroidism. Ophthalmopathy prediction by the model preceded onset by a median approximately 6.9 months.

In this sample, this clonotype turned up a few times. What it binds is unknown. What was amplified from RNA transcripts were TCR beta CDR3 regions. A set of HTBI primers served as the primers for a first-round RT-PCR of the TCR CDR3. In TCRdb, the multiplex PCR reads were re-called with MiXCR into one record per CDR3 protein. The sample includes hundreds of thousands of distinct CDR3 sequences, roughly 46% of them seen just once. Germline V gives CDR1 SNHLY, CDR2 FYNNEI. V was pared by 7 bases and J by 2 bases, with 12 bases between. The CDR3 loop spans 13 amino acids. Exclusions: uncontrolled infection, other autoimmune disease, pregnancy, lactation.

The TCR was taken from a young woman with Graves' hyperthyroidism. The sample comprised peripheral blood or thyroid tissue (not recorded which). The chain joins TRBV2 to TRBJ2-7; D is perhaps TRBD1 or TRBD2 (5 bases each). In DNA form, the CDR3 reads TGTGCCAGCACTTCCGGGACGACCTACGAGCAGTACTTC. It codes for CASTSGTTYEQYF.